This TCR beta chain was found in a study of T cell repertoires in cytomegalovirus infection (dated by TCRdb to the late 2010s). The study in broad terms: Because public TCR beta signatures pointed to carriage of CMV infection together with the matching HLA type, the HLA type of each donor mattered for the analysis. Overall study outcomes, separate from this receptor: In the ex vivo response, HLA-C-restricted CMV-specific TCR beta clonotypes were dominant, and in two of eight donors the single most frequent clonotype came from this HLA-C-restricted group. In both this cohort and an independent cohort of 350 or so donors, the cumulative frequency of public TCR beta family members distinguished carriers of CMV infection plus the relevant HLA type.

Taken from the germline V gene, the CDR1 and CDR2 loops are SGHRS and YFSETQ. The CDR3 spans 16 residues, from the cysteine through the phenylalanine. The kept DNA is CDR3 alone, 48 bases in frame from the first base. V is pared back by 6 bases and J by 2 bases, with 20 bases lying between the germline termini. In the case of this clonotype: Its recognized antigen is unknown. Per-base quality was not reported, and no clone a single base away is much larger than it.

Instrument used: Illumina HiSeq 1500. TCRdb reprocessing: public reads trimmed at Q25 with fastp, clones called with MiXCR, in-frame beta chains kept. For every CDR3 protein sequence, its rows merge into one entry that carries the most common genes and DNA. Present in this sample are about 490,000 distinct CDR3 sequences, about 15% of which were seen just once. Roughly 25% of the sample goes to the ten largest clones. The origin of this receptor is a human donor in good health (CMV status not recorded). Some clones in this sample may be carry-over from other donors' samples. The sequencing sample was made of CD8+ T cells from PBMCs. Here the chain combines TRBV5-1 and TRBJ1-2; matching of 6 bases hints at TRBD1 as the D gene. The CDR3 has the sequence CASNKEGGIRNYGYTF. In nucleotide form, the sequence is TGCGCCAGCAACAAAGAGGGGGGGATACGAAACTATGGCTACACCTTC.